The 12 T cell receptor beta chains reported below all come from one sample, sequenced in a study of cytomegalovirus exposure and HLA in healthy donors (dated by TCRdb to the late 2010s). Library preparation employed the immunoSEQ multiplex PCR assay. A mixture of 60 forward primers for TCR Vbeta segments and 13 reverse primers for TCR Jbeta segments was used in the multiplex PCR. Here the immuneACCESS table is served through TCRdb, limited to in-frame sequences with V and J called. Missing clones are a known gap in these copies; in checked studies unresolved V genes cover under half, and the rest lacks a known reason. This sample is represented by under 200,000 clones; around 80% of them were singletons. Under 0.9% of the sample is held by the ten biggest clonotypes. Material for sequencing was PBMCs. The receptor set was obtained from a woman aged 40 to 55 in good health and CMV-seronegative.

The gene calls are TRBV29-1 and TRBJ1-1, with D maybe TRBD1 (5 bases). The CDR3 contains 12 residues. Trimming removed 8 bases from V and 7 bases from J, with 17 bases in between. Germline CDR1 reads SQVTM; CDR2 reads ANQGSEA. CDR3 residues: CSFRQTWDEAFF. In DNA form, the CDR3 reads TGCAGCTTCCGACAGACGTGGGATGAAGCTTTCTTT.

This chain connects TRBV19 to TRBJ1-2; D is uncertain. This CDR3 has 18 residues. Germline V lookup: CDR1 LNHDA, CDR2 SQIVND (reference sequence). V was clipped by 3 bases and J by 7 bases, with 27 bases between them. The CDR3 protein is CASSMSGVLRSSLSGYTF. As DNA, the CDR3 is TGTGCCAGTAGTATGTCTGGAGTCCTTCGTTCCAGTCTGTCTGGCTACACCTTC.

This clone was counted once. The CDR3 region has the DNA TGTGCCAGCAGCGTAGGACAGAGAAACTACGAGCAGTACTTC. Protein: CASSVGQRNYEQYF. This chain joins TRBV9 and TRBJ2-7, with D maybe TRBD1 (5 bases). The V and J ends lost 0 bases and 3 bases respectively, with 10 bases between them. CDR1 SGDLS and CDR2 YYNGEE come from the germline V gene. The CDR3 runs to 14 residues.

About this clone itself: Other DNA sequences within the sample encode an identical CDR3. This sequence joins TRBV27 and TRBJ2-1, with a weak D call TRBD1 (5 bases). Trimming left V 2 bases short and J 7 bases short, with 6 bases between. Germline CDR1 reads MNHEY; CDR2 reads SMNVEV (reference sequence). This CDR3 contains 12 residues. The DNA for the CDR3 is TGTGCCAGCAGTTTACAGGGAAATGAGCAGTTCTTC. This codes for CASSLQGNEQFF.

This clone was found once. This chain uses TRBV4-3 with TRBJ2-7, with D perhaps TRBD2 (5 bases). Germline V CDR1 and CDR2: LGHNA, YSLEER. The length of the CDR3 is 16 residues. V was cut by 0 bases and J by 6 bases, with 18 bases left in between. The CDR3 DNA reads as TGCGCCAGCAGCCAAGATTCACGAGAGGGCAGGTCCGAGCAGTACTTC. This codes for CASSQDSREGRSEQYF.

CDR3 coding DNA: TGTGCCAGTAGTCTCCCGGCTAACTATGGCTACACCTTC. It specifies CASSLPANYGYTF. The V call is TRBV19, the J call TRBJ1-2; D remains unclear. Germline V CDR1 and CDR2: LNHDA, SQIVND (reference sequence). Deletions cut 5 bases from V and 0 bases from J, with 7 bases between. The CDR3 length is 13 residues.

This chain's CDR3 is CASSAGGGETQYF. The DNA for the CDR3 is TGTGCCAGCAGCGCAGGGGGCGGGGAGACCCAGTACTTC. The chain recombines TRBV9 with TRBJ2-5; 8 positions match TRBD1. The CDR3 contains 13 residues. Germline loops: CDR1 SGDLS, CDR2 YYNGEE. The trim removed 3 bases at V and 5 bases at J, leaving 3 bases unmatched.

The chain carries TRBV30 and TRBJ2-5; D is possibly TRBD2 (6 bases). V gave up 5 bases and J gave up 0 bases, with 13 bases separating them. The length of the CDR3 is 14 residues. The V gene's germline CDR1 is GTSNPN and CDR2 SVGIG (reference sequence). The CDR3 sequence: CAWSRGGYQETQYF. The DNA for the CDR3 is TGTGCCTGGTCCCGTGGGGGGTACCAAGAGACCCAGTACTTC.

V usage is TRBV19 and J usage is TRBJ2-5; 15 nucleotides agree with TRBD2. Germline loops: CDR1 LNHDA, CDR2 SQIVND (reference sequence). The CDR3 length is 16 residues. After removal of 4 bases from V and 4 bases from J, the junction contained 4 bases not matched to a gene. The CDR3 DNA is TGTGCCAGTAGTACTCCGGGACTAGCGGGAGGAGAGACCCAGTACTTC. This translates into CASSTPGLAGGETQYF.

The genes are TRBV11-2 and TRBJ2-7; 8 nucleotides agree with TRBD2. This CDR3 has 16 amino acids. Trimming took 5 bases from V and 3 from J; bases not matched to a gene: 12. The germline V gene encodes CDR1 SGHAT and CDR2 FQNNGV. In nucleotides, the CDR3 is TGTGCCAGCAGCCCCATCCCGACTAGCGCCTACTACGAGCAGTACTTC. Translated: CASSPIPTSAYYEQYF.

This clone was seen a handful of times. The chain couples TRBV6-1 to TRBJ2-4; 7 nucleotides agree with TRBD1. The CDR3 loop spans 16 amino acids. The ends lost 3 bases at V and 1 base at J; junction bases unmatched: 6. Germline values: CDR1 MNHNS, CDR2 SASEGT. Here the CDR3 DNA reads TGTGCCAGCAGTGACAAGGGGGCAGGGGCCAAAAACATTCAGTACTTC. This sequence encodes CASSDKGAGAKNIQYF.

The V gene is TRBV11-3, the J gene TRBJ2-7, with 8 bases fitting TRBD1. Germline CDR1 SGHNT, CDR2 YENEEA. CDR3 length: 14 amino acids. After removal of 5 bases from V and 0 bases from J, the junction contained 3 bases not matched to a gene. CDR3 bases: TGTGCCAGCAGCGACAGGGGTCACTCCTACGAGCAGTACTTC. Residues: CASSDRGHSYEQYF.